Sequencing of this T cell receptor (beta chain) was carried out in a study of vaccination effects on CD4 cells after COVID-19. About the research overall: Researchers drew samples from a few convalescent patients early and late after vaccination. Broader study findings: Clones from infection and from vaccination both contracted markedly late after vaccination.

This clone was seen once. What it binds is unknown. The method was immunoSEQ multiplex PCR; TCRdb's version includes in-frame clones alone and lacks a portion of them. The sample shows under 20,000 clones, about 70% of them seen only once. There are 14 residues in the CDR3. J was trimmed by 6 bases and V by 4 bases; bases with no gene match: 4. Per the germline V gene, CDR1 is SGHRS and CDR2 is YFSETQ. Before any sequencing was done, the ViraFEST assay used viral peptide pools to expand antigen-specific CD4+ T cells. CD4+ T cells were isolated after 10 days of culture. Convalescent patients had PCR-confirmed SARS-CoV-2 infection between March and December 2020. Either the BNT162b2 or mRNA-1273 vaccine was given to participants in two doses. IL-2 at about 10 IU/ml and peptides at 9.5 to 10 ug/ml were added to cultured PBMC, a few million per well.

This sample comprised CD4+ T cells from PBMCs cultured with SARS-CoV-2 spike peptides, obtained after COVID-19 vaccination. The V call is TRBV5-1, the J call TRBJ1-4; 9 bases align to TRBD1. The sequence came from a human donor who had a prior SARS-CoV-2 infection. The CDR3 spells CASSPGDRDEKLFF. The DNA of the CDR3 is TGCGCCAGCAGCCCGGGGGACAGGGATGAAAAACTGTTTTTT.